This T cell receptor (beta chain) was recorded in a study of T cells in Graves' hyperthyroidism and ophthalmopathy. About this clonotype itself: The antigen is not known.

General observations from the study: Blood shared most expanded thyroid clonotypes above 0.001.

Trimming cost V 4 bases and J 4 bases; bases outside gene matches: 5. The CDR3 runs 16 residues. In germline, CDR1 is LNHDA, CDR2 SQIVND (reference sequence). RNA transcripts yielded amplified TCR beta CDR3 regions. A first-round RT-PCR of the TCR CDR3 used the HTBI primer set. TCRdb processed the multiplex PCR reads anew with MiXCR; each CDR3 protein has one entry. The sample holds about 590,000 distinct CDR3 sequences, about a sixth seen once. The sequence was obtained from a woman aged 25 to 39 with Graves' hyperthyroidism. J is TRBJ2-6 and V is TRBV19; 9 positions agree with TRBD1. The specimen was blood. The CDR3 loop reads CASSTGTGNGANVLTF. CDR3 in DNA: TGTGCCAGTAGTACAGGGACAGGGAACGGGGCCAACGTCCTGACTTTC.